This TCR beta chain was documented in a study of beta chain features in type 1 diabetes. Study information: Patients did not differ from healthy donors in age, gender or cell yield.

Comment on this clone: Its antigen is as yet unknown.

The study reverse transcribed the entire isolated RNA, so it sequenced expressed TCRB transcripts. The data were produced by immunoSEQ multiplex PCR, yet TCRdb's version contains in-frame clones alone and is incomplete. The table shows 150,000 to 200,000 clones, with about 63% occurring only once. The germline V gene encodes CDR1 MNHEY and CDR2 SMNVEV (reference sequence). V gave up 4 bases and J gave up 7 bases; unmatched junction bases: 9. The CDR3 is 14 residues long. Study-wide findings and caveats: People with Type 1 diabetes carried modestly yet significantly shorter TCRB CDR3s in all four CD4+ subsets. There were fewer insertions and more deletions at the VDJ junctions of type 1 diabetes patients.

The TCR comes from a man under 40 with type 1 diabetes. The V and J genes are TRBV27 and TRBJ2-7; 8 bases fit TRBD1. The sequenced material came from naive CD4+ T cells from blood. Here the CDR3 reads CASSWSGGIQEQYF. The DNA for the CDR3 is TGTGCCAGCAGTTGGTCAGGGGGCATCCAGGAGCAGTACTTC.